This TCR beta chain is from a study of Ad26.COV2.S vaccination and SARS-CoV-2 variants. The CDR3 runs to 15 residues. CDR1 and CDR2 from the germline V gene are KGHDR and SFDVKD. Losses at the gene ends were 4 bases for V and 4 bases for J; bases not matched to a gene: 6. This sample's treatment: over 15 received Ad26.COV2.S at low or high dose, single or two shots; a few received placebo; per-sample allocation not given. On day 63 after the first injection, vaccine and placebo recipients gave samples. Assay: immunoSEQ multiplex PCR; the TCRdb copy retains only in-frame clones and omits some. The table lists about 410,000 clones, around nine tenths of them singletons.

V gene TRBV24-1 combines with J gene TRBJ2-1; 7 nucleotides line up with TRBD2. The receptor was isolated from a person aged 18-60 years who received the Ad26.COV2.S COVID-19 vaccine or a placebo. The sample was peripheral blood, taken in a trial of Ad26.COV2.S vaccine versus placebo. The CDR3 sequence: CATSDGGGRYNEQFF. Here the CDR3 DNA reads TGTGCCACCAGTGACGGGGGAGGGCGTTACAATGAGCAGTTCTTC.